Listed below are T cell receptor beta chains from one sample, sequenced in a study of graft-versus-host responses after intestinal transplantation. Sequencing was performed with immunoSEQ multiplex PCR; in TCRdb, only in-frame clones are kept and a portion is missing. The table shows around 71,000 clones, with roughly 94% occurring only once. No cognate antigen is known for these TCRs. Here the sequenced sample was unstimulated CD8+ T cells sorted from spleen or lymph node cells, taken before intestinal transplant. These receptors all stem from a human donor who received an intestinal transplant. Each CDR3 is given with its conserved first and last residue. A D gene is named only where the DNA matches it firmly. For some rows the clone size is stated as once, few or many, or as a class when expanded; others skip it.

j_call,d_call,v_call,clone_size,cdr3_aa,cdr3_nt
TRBJ2-1,.,TRBV30,.,CARGPADEQFF,TGTGCCCGCGGGCCCGCGGATGAGCAGTTCTTC
TRBJ2-7,.,TRBV9,.,CASSVSDYEQYF,TGTGCCAGCAGCGTGAGCGACTACGAGCAGTACTTC
TRBJ2-1,TRBD2,TRBV9,.,CASSDSGRADYNEQFF,TGTGCCAGCAGTGATAGCGGGAGGGCCGACTACAATGAGCAGTTCTTC
TRBJ2-7,TRBD1,TRBV25-1,.,CASSEPSDRDDAQYF,TGTGCCAGCAGTGAACCCTCGGACAGGGATGATGCGCAGTACTTC
TRBJ1-3,TRBD1,TRBV28,.,CASSLGVRDRGHTIYF,TGTGCCAGCAGTTTAGGGGTCCGGGACAGGGGTCACACCATATATTTT
TRBJ2-7,.,TRBV30,once,CAWSVGGHEQYF,TGTGCCTGGAGTGTAGGGGGGCACGAGCAGTACTTC
TRBJ2-5,TRBD1,TRBV7-8,.,CASSLAGGQGRELRETQYF,TGTGCCAGCAGCTTAGCGGGGGGACAGGGCCGGGAATTACGAGAGACCCAGTACTTC
TRBJ2-3,.,TRBV19,once,CATASGYLAFSADTQYF,TGTGCCACCGCGTCTGGGTATCTCGCCTTTAGCGCAGATACGCAGTATTTT
TRBJ2-7,TRBD2,TRBV6-1,.,CASSDLAGADEQYF,TGTGCCAGCAGTGACCTAGCGGGAGCTGATGAGCAGTACTTC
TRBJ2-7,TRBD2,TRBV6-5,.,CASSYGGTSSEQYF,TGTGCCAGCAGTTACGGCGGGACTAGCAGCGAGCAGTACTTC
TRBJ2-7,.,TRBV6-5,.,CASRQGIYEQYF,TGTGCCAGCAGACAGGGAATATACGAGCAGTACTTC
TRBJ2-7,.,TRBV10-3,.,CAIRVETDYEQYF,TGTGCCATCAGGGTGGAGACAGACTACGAGCAGTACTTC
TRBJ2-7,.,TRBV21-1,.,CASSNGRANTYEQYF,TGTGCCAGCAGCAATGGGCGGGCAAATACCTACGAGCAGTACTTC
TRBJ2-2,.,TRBV4-1,.,CASSQSPWRGANTGELFF,TGCGCCAGCAGCCAAAGCCCCTGGAGGGGCGCGAACACCGGGGAGCTGTTTTTT
TRBJ2-1,TRBD2,TRBV6-4,.,CASSAGTSGYNEQFF,TGTGCCAGCAGTGCTGGGACTAGCGGCTACAATGAGCAGTTCTTC
TRBJ2-7,.,TRBV30,.,CAWSSLRAYPYEQYF,TGTGCCTGGAGCAGCCTTCGGGCTTACCCCTACGAGCAGTACTTC
TRBJ1-1,.,TRBV5-1,.,CASKAGPESTEAFF,TGCGCCAGCAAGGCAGGGCCAGAGTCCACTGAAGCTTTCTTT
TRBJ2-1,TRBD2,TRBV7-8,.,CASSLGTSGSYNEQFF,TGTGCCAGCAGCTTAGGGACTAGCGGAAGCTACAATGAGCAGTTCTTC
TRBJ1-2,.,TRBV7-2,.,CASSSDRTYGYTF,TGTGCCAGCAGCTCCGACAGGACCTATGGCTACACCTTC
TRBJ2-1,TRBD2,TRBV9,.,CASSVEPQAGGPGNEQFF,TGTGCCAGCAGCGTAGAGCCCCAAGCGGGAGGGCCGGGTAATGAGCAGTTCTTC
TRBJ2-1,TRBD1,TRBV4-1,once,CASSQATNLYRGNEQFF,TGCGCCAGCAGCCAAGCTACAAACTTATACAGGGGCAATGAGCAGTTCTTC
TRBJ1-5,TRBD1,TRBV4-1,.,CASSQGTGEQPQHF,TGCGCCAGCAGCCAAGGGACAGGGGAACAGCCCCAGCATTTT
TRBJ1-5,TRBD1,TRBV7-9,.,CASSLGVGQGNQPQHF,TGTGCCAGCAGCTTAGGAGTGGGACAGGGTAATCAGCCCCAGCATTTT
TRBJ2-1,.,TRBV29-1,.,CSVDRPGQRSSYNEQFF,TGCAGCGTTGATAGGCCGGGACAACGAAGCTCCTACAATGAGCAGTTCTTC
TRBJ1-2,TRBD1,TRBV14,.,CASSPPPETGGYGYTF,TGTGCCAGCAGCCCCCCCCCGGAGACAGGGGGCTATGGCTACACCTTC
TRBJ2-4,.,TRBV12-5,.,CASGLNRDLRENIQYF,TGTGCTAGTGGTTTGAACCGGGACTTGAGGGAAAACATTCAGTACTTC
TRBJ2-7,TRBD2,TRBV19,.,CASSTYSGGAYEQYF,TGTGCCAGTAGTACTTACAGCGGGGGAGCCTACGAGCAGTACTTC
TRBJ2-2,TRBD2,TRBV7-8,few,CASSPWTSENTGELFF,TGTGCCAGCAGCCCGTGGACTAGCGAGAACACCGGGGAGCTGTTTTTT
TRBJ2-5,TRBD2,TRBV25-1,.,CASSHLAAEETQYF,TGTGCCAGCAGTCACCTAGCGGCCGAAGAGACCCAGTACTTC
TRBJ2-1,.,TRBV5-1,.,CASSPVIGVQWEQFF,TGCGCCAGCAGTCCCGTTATTGGGGTACAATGGGAGCAGTTCTTC
TRBJ2-1,.,TRBV13,once,CASSGQGMNYNEQFF,TGTGCCAGCAGCGGGCAGGGGATGAACTACAATGAGCAGTTCTTC
TRBJ1-1,.,TRBV19,.,CASSIDLGGLNTEAFF,TGTGCCAGTAGTATAGATCTAGGGGGTTTGAACACTGAAGCTTTCTTT
TRBJ2-7,.,TRBV6-6,.,CASSYSQQATIYEQYF,TGTGCCAGCAGTTACTCCCAACAGGCGACGATATACGAGCAGTACTTC
TRBJ1-4,.,TRBV27,.,CASSLSGQGGEKLFF,TGTGCCAGCAGTTTATCGGGCCAGGGAGGTGAAAAACTGTTTTTT
TRBJ2-1,TRBD2,TRBV7-9,.,CASSGTSGNEQFF,TGTGCCAGCAGCGGGACTAGCGGAAATGAGCAGTTCTTC
TRBJ1-2,.,TRBV5-6,few,CASSLVQAVDYGYTF,TGTGCCAGCAGCTTGGTACAGGCGGTAGACTATGGCTACACCTTC
TRBJ2-2,TRBD1,TRBV11-3,.,CASSLEDRAGELFF,TGTGCCAGCAGCTTAGAAGACAGGGCCGGGGAGCTGTTTTTT
TRBJ2-7,.,TRBV28,.,CASSWKDEQYF,TGTGCCAGCAGCTGGAAAGACGAGCAGTACTTC
TRBJ2-3,.,TRBV15,.,CATSRDGSTDTQYF,TGTGCCACCAGCAGAGATGGGAGCACAGATACGCAGTATTTT
TRBJ1-5,.,TRBV10-2,.,CASSPGQCNQPQHF,TGCGCCAGCAGTCCCGGACAGTGCAATCAGCCCCAGCATTTT
TRBJ1-2,TRBD1,TRBV6-5,.,CASSYYTGAANYGYTF,TGTGCCAGCAGTTACTATACAGGGGCCGCTAACTATGGCTACACCTTC
TRBJ2-1,.,TRBV19,.,CASSRRDQSYNEQFF,TGTGCCAGTAGTCGTCGGGACCAGTCCTACAATGAGCAGTTCTTC
TRBJ2-1,.,TRBV6-5,once,CASSYTDTYNEQFF,TGTGCCAGCAGCTACACGGACACCTACAATGAGCAGTTCTTC
TRBJ1-2,.,TRBV27,.,CASQQSPTATNYGYTF,TGTGCCAGCCAGCAATCTCCCACAGCCACTAACTATGGCTACACCTTC
TRBJ2-2,TRBD2,TRBV6-4,.,CASSEVAGDTGELFF,TGTGCCAGCAGTGAGGTAGCGGGTGACACCGGGGAGCTGTTTTTT
TRBJ2-7,TRBD1,TRBV4-1,.,CASSQDRRQGSYEQYF,TGCGCCAGCAGCCAAGATCGGAGACAGGGTTCCTACGAGCAGTACTTC